The sequence of this TCR beta chain was determined in a study of OX40 agonist ivuxolimab in advanced cancers. Findings and limits, study-wide: In the 0.1-3.0 mg/kg groups, partial responders showed among the lowest expansion.

CDR3 size: 14 residues. The germline V and J ends were trimmed by 7 bases and 2 bases, with 14 bases remaining between them. CDR1 and CDR2 from the germline V gene are LNHDA and SQIVND (reference sequence). Produced via immunoSEQ multiplex PCR; TCRdb's table is partial and in-frame only. This sample has 35,000 to 40,000 clones, with roughly 86% found just once. A few counts support this clone. Its antigen is currently unknown. The chain couples TRBV19 to TRBJ1-1; no clear D gene. Material: CD4+ or CD8+ T cells sorted from blood, obtained in a trial of the OX40 agonist ivuxolimab. The clonotype was recovered from an adult with an advanced solid tumor such as melanoma, head and neck, liver or kidney cancer. The CDR3 protein is CASNILGSNTEAFF. The CDR3 DNA reads as TGTGCCAGTAACATCTTGGGCTCCAACACTGAAGCTTTCTTT.